What follows are 28 T cell receptor beta chains derived from one specimen sequenced in a study of OX40 agonist ivuxolimab in advanced cancers. Only in-frame clones appear in the TCRdb table, and some are missing; sequencing was by immunoSEQ multiplex PCR. The table records about 83,000 clones, approximately 90% of them present only once. Sample: CD4+ or CD8+ T cells sorted from blood, taken in a trial of the OX40 agonist ivuxolimab. The source of these receptors is an adult with an advanced solid tumor such as melanoma, head and neck, liver or kidney cancer.

The chain carries TRBV5-8 and TRBJ2-7, with D perhaps TRBD1 (6 bases). The V gene's germline CDR1 is SGHTS and CDR2 YDEGEE. The V end was cut by 3 bases, the J end by 3 bases, with 16 bases between. The CDR3 is 15 amino acids. Written as DNA, the CDR3 is TGTGCCAGCAGCTCCGGACAGCCCAAAAACTACGAGCAGTACTTC. Its protein is CASSSGQPKNYEQYF.

The chain is built from TRBV5-1 and TRBJ1-3; no definite D call. The CDR3 loop spans 13 amino acids. V was clipped by 6 bases and J by 3 bases, with 10 bases between them. From germline, CDR1 is SGHRS and CDR2 YFSETQ. The CDR3 loop reads CASKRDNGNTIYF. The CDR3 coding sequence is TGCGCCAGCAAAAGGGATAATGGAAACACCATATATTTT.

This chain links TRBV10-3 with TRBJ1-4, with 7 bases identical to TRBD1. The ends lost 10 bases at V and 8 bases at J; junction bases unmatched: 16. The V gene's germline CDR1 is ENHRY and CDR2 SYGVKD. This CDR3 contains 15 residues. CDR3 loop: CATKSTGDGGEKLFF. CDR3 sequence (DNA): TGTGCCACCAAGTCAACAGGGGACGGAGGGGAAAAACTGTTTTTT.

V usage is TRBV5-1 and J usage is TRBJ2-3; 13 nucleotides align to TRBD2. This CDR3 has 16 amino acids. CDR1 is SGHRS, CDR2 YFSETQ, per germline. J gave up 4 bases and V 4 bases, and 6 bases lay outside the gene matches. CDR3 bases: TGCGCCAGCAGCCCGAGGACTAGCGGGAGCTCAGATACGCAGTATTTT. It codes for CASSPRTSGSSDTQYF.

This clone showed up just a few times. The chain uses TRBV30 and TRBJ1-1; D remains unclear. The V end was cut by 3 bases, the J end by 0 bases, with 8 bases between. The CDR3 runs to 13 residues. Looked up from germline, CDR1 is GTSNPN and CDR2 is SVGIG (reference sequence). CDR3 nucleotide sequence: TGTGCCTGGAGATCCCAGATGAACACTGAAGCTTTCTTT. Its translation is CAWRSQMNTEAFF.

The chain links TRBV9 to TRBJ2-5; D gene unclear. The CDR3 has 16 amino acids. Trimming pared 0 bases from V and 2 bases from J, leaving 14 bases between. From germline, CDR1 is SGDLS and CDR2 YYNGEE. The CDR3 bases are TGTGCCAGCAGCGTAGGGGGTAGTCTTGGGCAAGAGACCCAGTACTTC. It is translated as CASSVGGSLGQETQYF.

This chain connects TRBV7-8 to TRBJ2-5; D call uncertain. V was pared by 3 bases and J by 7 bases, with 12 bases between. The germline gives CDR1 SGHVS, CDR2 FQNEAQ. There are 13 residues in the CDR3. The CDR3 is CASSLLPQVTQYF. CDR3 nucleotide sequence: TGTGCCAGCAGCTTGCTCCCCCAGGTGACCCAGTACTTC.

This clone was seen more than once but under ten times. This chain connects TRBV19 to TRBJ2-7; 8 bases match TRBD2. V shed 4 bases and J 0 bases; nucleotides not matched to a gene: 2. Germline assignment: CDR1 LNHDA and CDR2 SQIVND (reference sequence). The CDR3 contains 14 residues. CDR3 sequence (DNA): TGTGCCAGTAGTAGCGGGGGGCACTCCTACGAGCAGTACTTC. Translated, it gives CASSSGGHSYEQYF.

This chain uses TRBV7-2 with TRBJ1-2; 7 bases line up with TRBD1. V shed 2 bases, J shed 7 bases, and the junction held 7 bases outside the gene matches. Germline CDR1 and CDR2: SGHTA and FQGNSA. The CDR3 extends over 14 amino acids. The CDR3, as DNA: TGTGCCAGCAGCTTACAGGGGGACGGTAGTGGCTACACCTTC. This translates into CASSLQGDGSGYTF.

This clone was seen a handful of times. The chain recombines TRBV9 with TRBJ1-2; unclear D gene. Trimming removed 2 bases from V and 0 bases from J, with 11 bases in between. The CDR3 totals 15 residues. CDR1 SGDLS and CDR2 YYNGEE come from the germline V gene. CDR3 amino acids: CASSVLGLANYGYTF. The CDR3 region has the DNA TGTGCCAGCAGCGTGTTGGGTTTAGCTAACTATGGCTACACCTTC.

The rearrangement joins TRBV6-6 to TRBJ2-3, with D tentatively TRBD1 or TRBD2 (5 bases each). The CDR3 sequence is 15 residues long. Trimming took 7 bases from V and 1 from J, leaving 15 bases between them. Germline CDR1 is MNHNY and CDR2 is SVGAGI (reference sequence). CDR3 bases: TGTGCCAGCACTCTCGAGGGGTCCCGCACAGATACGCAGTATTTT. Translation gives CASTLEGSRTDTQYF.

Note on this clone: Other DNA sequences in this sample translate to the same CDR3. The J gene is TRBJ2-1, the V gene TRBV9; maybe TRBD1 (5 bases). CDR1 and CDR2 from the germline V gene are SGDLS and YYNGEE. The CDR3 sequence is 12 residues long. The ends were cut back, 1 base at V and 7 bases at J, with 6 bases in the middle. This chain's CDR3 is CASSVTGNEQFF. The CDR3, as DNA: TGTGCCAGCAGCGTAACAGGTAATGAGCAGTTCTTC.

The chain combines TRBV6-1 with TRBJ2-1; the match to TRBD2 covers 8 bases. CDR3 length: 15 residues. CDR1 is MNHNS and CDR2 is SASEGT in the germline V gene. V dropped 11 bases and J dropped 6; count of bases not matched to a gene: 15. The CDR3 DNA follows: TGTGCCTCCAGGGTATCCGGGACTAGTCCCAATGAGCAGTTCTTC. Translation gives CASRVSGTSPNEQFF.

The rearrangement links TRBV6-5 to TRBJ2-1; TRBD1 agrees at 9 bases. The CDR3 extends over 15 amino acids. Trimming removed 5 bases from V and 3 bases from J; junction bases left unmatched: 5. Germline lookup yields CDR1 MNHEY and CDR2 SVGAGI. CDR3 loop: CASSPTGGFYNEQFF. CDR3 in DNA: TGTGCCAGCAGTCCGACAGGGGGATTCTACAATGAGCAGTTCTTC.

This chain joins TRBV18 and TRBJ2-7, with D perhaps TRBD2 (5 bases). V lost 2 bases to trimming and J lost 7 bases, with 12 bases between them. The CDR3 covers 13 residues. Germline assignment: CDR1 KGHSH and CDR2 LQKENI. The CDR3 is CASSPAGPREQYF. The CDR3 DNA reads as TGTGCCAGCTCACCAGCGGGCCCGAGGGAGCAGTACTTC.

V usage is TRBV5-3 and J usage is TRBJ1-5, with a tentative D call TRBD1 (6 bases). TRBV5-3 is designated an ORF whose function remains uncertain. The CDR3 contains 23 residues. Trimming shortened V by 5 bases and J by 0 bases, and 36 bases separated the two germline ends. The CDR3 loop reads CARSYLGLLGGPYGPYSNQPQHF. The CDR3 DNA reads as TGTGCCAGAAGTTACTTGGGGTTATTGGGGGGGCCTTATGGGCCTTATAGCAATCAGCCCCAGCATTTT.

The chain combines TRBV20-1 with TRBJ2-5; D call uncertain. The DNA end is a closer match to TRBJ2-7, so the J assignment may be wrong. Germline CDR1 DFQATT, CDR2 SNEGSKA (reference sequence). The CDR3 has 11 amino acids. CDR3 region: CSAPKPYEQYF. DNA for the CDR3: TGCAGTGCTCCCAAGCCCTACGAGCAGTACTTC.

CDR3 bases: TGTGCCAGCAGTTACTCCAAGCTTGGGGGGCATTATGGCTACACCTTC. The encoded protein is CASSYSKLGGHYGYTF. The chain joins TRBV6-5 to TRBJ1-2; possible D gene TRBD1, 6 bases. V gave up 0 bases and J gave up 5 bases, with 16 bases separating them. Germline CDR1 MNHEY, CDR2 SVGAGI. CDR3 length: 16 residues.

This clone was counted between two and nine times. The rearrangement uses TRBV27 and TRBJ1-5; D ambiguous. Trimming pared 6 bases from V and 4 bases from J, leaving 16 bases between. Germline CDR1 and CDR2: MNHEY and SMNVEV (reference sequence). The CDR3 runs to 15 residues. The CDR3 bases are TGTGCCAGCAGGGATCGGTCAGCGCCTAATCAGCCCCAGCATTTT. Its translation: CASRDRSAPNQPQHF.

The J gene is TRBJ1-1, the V gene TRBV7-2; a weak D match, TRBD1 (5 bases). Trimming stripped 0 bases from V and 0 bases from J, with 14 bases between. Per the germline V gene, CDR1 is SGHTA and CDR2 is FQGNSA. CDR3 size: 17 residues. CDR3 sequence (DNA): TGTGCCAGCAGCTTAGCATCCCAGGGCTTCATGAACACTGAAGCTTTCTTT. It codes for CASSLASQGFMNTEAFF.

This clone was detected a few times. Other DNA sequences in the same sample also yield this CDR3. V usage is TRBV27 and J usage is TRBJ1-1, with D tentatively TRBD1 (5 bases). Deletions cut 5 bases from V and 5 bases from J, with 12 bases between. There are 13 residues in the CDR3. Germline V CDR1 and CDR2: MNHEY, SMNVEV (reference sequence). The CDR3: CASSPWGGTEAFF. The DNA of the CDR3 is TGTGCCAGCAGTCCCTGGGGGGGTACTGAAGCTTTCTTT.

The chain links TRBV7-2 to TRBJ1-4; D not resolved. Germline-derived CDR1 and CDR2 are SGHTA and FQGNSA. Trimming took off 1 base at V and 0 bases at J, with 6 bases between the two ends. The CDR3 spans 15 residues. Written as DNA, the CDR3 is TGTGCCAGCAGCTTAGGGTCGACAACTAATGAAAAACTGTTTTTT. Amino acid sequence: CASSLGSTTNEKLFF.

The chain is built from TRBV10-3 and TRBJ2-5; 12 bases agree with TRBD2. Per the germline V gene, CDR1 is ENHRY and CDR2 is SYGVKD. CDR3 size: 14 residues. V trimming: 10 bases; J trimming: 2 bases; junction bases outside the gene matches: 5. The CDR3 sequence: CATTSGRSQETQYF. CDR3 bases: TGTGCCACGACTAGCGGGAGATCTCAAGAGACCCAGTACTTC.

This sequence joins TRBV28 and TRBJ2-1; 10 bases are shared with TRBD2. Germline V gives CDR1 MDHEN, CDR2 SYDVKM. V gave up 6 bases and J gave up 4 bases; unmatched junction bases: 3. CDR3 size: 14 residues. The CDR3 loop is CASRGSGRYNEQFF. The CDR3 DNA sequence: TGTGCCAGCAGGGGTAGCGGGAGGTACAATGAGCAGTTCTTC.

The chain has TRBV30 and TRBJ1-5, with D maybe TRBD1 (5 bases). Trimming shortened V by 5 bases and J by 9 bases, and 17 bases separated the two germline ends. CDR1 is GTSNPN and CDR2 is SVGIG in the germline V gene (reference sequence). The CDR3 consists of 13 residues. The CDR3 DNA follows: TGTGCCTGGGGTTCACAGGCAACGGGGCCCCAGCATTTT. This encodes CAWGSQATGPQHF.

The chain carries TRBV7-2 and TRBJ1-1; no reliable D call. The ends were cut back, 5 bases at V and 0 bases at J, with 13 bases in the middle. Germline loops: CDR1 SGHTA, CDR2 FQGNSA. The CDR3 consists of 15 residues. The CDR3 loop is CASSKHPLVNTEAFF. The CDR3 DNA follows: TGTGCCAGCAGCAAGCACCCATTAGTGAACACTGAAGCTTTCTTT.

This rearrangement joins TRBV7-2 to TRBJ1-4; 10 bases are shared with TRBD1. The CDR3 covers 15 residues. J was trimmed by 8 bases and V by 4 bases; bases with no gene match: 7. The germline V gene has CDR1 SGHTA and CDR2 FQGNSA. This chain's CDR3 is CASSSRDRGYEKLFF. DNA of the CDR3: TGTGCCAGCAGCTCGAGGGACAGGGGATACGAAAAACTGTTTTTT.

J is TRBJ1-6 and V is TRBV14; 9 nucleotides match TRBD1. J gave up 1 base and V 4 bases, and 2 bases lay outside the gene matches. Germline V lookup: CDR1 SGHDN, CDR2 FVKESK. The CDR3 is 16 amino acids. CDR3 DNA sequence: TGTGCCAGCAGCCTGGGACAGGGATCCTATAATTCACCCCTCCACTTT. The encoded protein is CASSLGQGSYNSPLHF.